The rows below give T cell receptor beta chains drawn from one sample of a study of blood T cell repertoires in COVID-19. Here immunoSEQ multiplex PCR was the method, and the copy in TCRdb shows in-frame clones only, minus some. Of some 74,000 clones listed, approximately 80% are singletons. Material: peripheral blood. The origin of the receptors is a human donor in a cohort sampled during active COVID-19. The CDR3 runs from the conserved cysteine through the conserved F or W. D genes are given only for firm matches. The size field is filled for only some rows; it gives once, few, many or a size class.

abundance: .
j_gene: TRBJ1-1
d_gene: .
v_gene: TRBV7-8
CDR3nt: TGTGCCAGCAGCTTAAGGGACAACTTAAACACTGAAGCTTTCTTT
CDR3aa: CASSLRDNLNTEAFF

abundance: once
j_gene: TRBJ1-1
d_gene: TRBD1
v_gene: TRBV15
CDR3nt: TGTGCCACCAGCAGAGGACAGGGAATAATGAACACTGAAGCTTTCTTT
CDR3aa: CATSRGQGIMNTEAFF

abundance: .
j_gene: TRBJ1-1
d_gene: .
v_gene: TRBV18
CDR3nt: TGTGCCAGCTCACCGCTAGGCCCAGCCAGGGGAAACACTGAAGCTTTCTTT
CDR3aa: CASSPLGPARGNTEAFF

abundance: .
j_gene: TRBJ2-7
d_gene: .
v_gene: TRBV28
CDR3nt: TGTGCCAGCAGTCTCCACAGGGCGAACTACGAGCAGTACTTC
CDR3aa: CASSLHRANYEQYF

abundance: .
j_gene: TRBJ1-3
d_gene: .
v_gene: TRBV24-1
CDR3nt: TGTGCCACCAGTGATTTGCGGGGAAACACCATATATTTT
CDR3aa: CATSDLRGNTIYF

abundance: .
j_gene: TRBJ1-6
d_gene: TRBD1
v_gene: TRBV10-3
CDR3nt: TGTGCCATCAGGGGACAGTATAATTCACCCCTCCACTTT
CDR3aa: CAIRGQYNSPLHF

abundance: once
j_gene: TRBJ1-4
d_gene: TRBD1
v_gene: TRBV24-1
CDR3nt: TGTGCCCCAACGATCGGGACAGGGGTCGAAAAACTGTTTTTT
CDR3aa: CAPTIGTGVEKLFF

abundance: .
j_gene: TRBJ2-3
d_gene: TRBD2
v_gene: TRBV29-1
CDR3nt: TGCAGCGTCGAGAGGAGGGGCCTAGCGGAGAGAGATACGCAGTATTTT
CDR3aa: CSVERRGLAERDTQYF

abundance: .
j_gene: TRBJ1-6
d_gene: .
v_gene: TRBV27
CDR3nt: TGTGCCAGCAGTTTCGGCGGATATAATTCACCCCTCCACTTT
CDR3aa: CASSFGGYNSPLHF

abundance: .
j_gene: TRBJ2-5
d_gene: .
v_gene: TRBV28
CDR3nt: TGTGCCAGCAGTACCCCGGGAGAAGGGACGGAGACCCAGTACTTC
CDR3aa: CASSTPGEGTETQYF

abundance: .
j_gene: TRBJ1-6
d_gene: .
v_gene: TRBV19
CDR3nt: TGTGCCAGTAGTACCGACCTCAGGGATTCACCCCTCCACTTT
CDR3aa: CASSTDLRDSPLHF

abundance: once
j_gene: TRBJ1-2
d_gene: TRBD1
v_gene: TRBV7-2
CDR3nt: TGTGCCAGCAGCTTGACAGGGGACTATGGCTACACCTTC
CDR3aa: CASSLTGDYGYTF

abundance: .
j_gene: TRBJ2-3
d_gene: .
v_gene: TRBV6-1
CDR3nt: TGTGCCAGCAGTGAAAGCCGGGACATCGTTCGGGATTTT
CDR3aa: CASSESRDIVRDF

abundance: .
j_gene: TRBJ2-7
d_gene: .
v_gene: TRBV7-2
CDR3nt: TGTGCCAGCAGCCCACTCGGGACACTCTACGAGCAGTACTTC
CDR3aa: CASSPLGTLYEQYF

abundance: once
j_gene: TRBJ2-1
d_gene: .
v_gene: TRBV7-2
CDR3nt: TGTGCCAGCACCAACCCACAGGGCCTCGCCAGCTACAATGAGCAGTTCTTC
CDR3aa: CASTNPQGLASYNEQFF

abundance: once
j_gene: TRBJ2-6
d_gene: .
v_gene: TRBV18
CDR3nt: TGTGCCAGCTCACCACGAACAGGGCGCTCTGGGGCCAACGTCCTGACTTTC
CDR3aa: CASSPRTGRSGANVLTF

abundance: few
j_gene: TRBJ2-2
d_gene: TRBD1
v_gene: TRBV6-5
CDR3nt: TGTGCCAGCAACTCCGGGACAGGGGCCACCGGGGAGCTGTTTTTT
CDR3aa: CASNSGTGATGELFF

abundance: once
j_gene: TRBJ1-1
d_gene: .
v_gene: TRBV29-1
CDR3nt: TGCAGCGTTGAAGATGGGCAAGGGGAGAACACTGAAGCTTTCTTT
CDR3aa: CSVEDGQGENTEAFF

abundance: .
j_gene: TRBJ2-7
d_gene: .
v_gene: TRBV5-6
CDR3nt: TGTGCCAGCAGCTTGGGTTCCGGCTACGAGCAGTACTTC
CDR3aa: CASSLGSGYEQYF

abundance: .
j_gene: TRBJ2-1
d_gene: TRBD2
v_gene: TRBV4-1
CDR3nt: TGCGCCAGCAGCCGAGACCCGGGGGGGCTCTCTAGGAATGAGCAGTTCTTC
CDR3aa: CASSRDPGGLSRNEQFF

abundance: once
j_gene: TRBJ2-1
d_gene: .
v_gene: TRBV5-1
CDR3nt: TGCGCCAGCAGCTTGAGGGTAGCGGAGAACAATGAGCAGTTCTTC
CDR3aa: CASSLRVAENNEQFF

abundance: .
j_gene: TRBJ2-3
d_gene: .
v_gene: TRBV24-1
CDR3nt: TGTGCCACCAGTGATTTAGGCGGGACCACAGATACGCAGTATTTT
CDR3aa: CATSDLGGTTDTQYF

abundance: once
j_gene: TRBJ1-1
d_gene: TRBD1
v_gene: TRBV18
CDR3nt: TGTGCCAGCTCGCCTACAGGGGTCATGAACACTGAAGCTTTCTTT
CDR3aa: CASSPTGVMNTEAFF

abundance: .
j_gene: TRBJ2-3
d_gene: TRBD2
v_gene: TRBV4-3
CDR3nt: TGCGCCAGCAGCCAAGAGCTGGGAGGGAGCGGGAGGGGCACAGATACGCAGTATTTT
CDR3aa: CASSQELGGSGRGTDTQYF

abundance: .
j_gene: TRBJ1-3
d_gene: .
v_gene: TRBV7-8
CDR3nt: TGTGCCAGCAGCTATACAGCCCCGAGCTCTGGAAACACCATATATTTT
CDR3aa: CASSYTAPSSGNTIYF

abundance: .
j_gene: TRBJ2-5
d_gene: .
v_gene: TRBV3-1/TRBV3-2
CDR3nt: TGTGCCAGCAGCCAAGCAGCGCCCACTCGGCGAGAGACCCAGTACTTC
CDR3aa: CASSQAAPTRRETQYF

abundance: once
j_gene: TRBJ2-5
d_gene: TRBD1
v_gene: TRBV7-2
CDR3nt: TGTGCCAGCAGCTTAGCCCGGGGACAGGGAGAGACCCAGTACTTC
CDR3aa: CASSLARGQGETQYF

abundance: .
j_gene: TRBJ2-3
d_gene: .
v_gene: TRBV5-1
CDR3nt: TGCGCCAGCAGCTTACCAAGGACGGGGGTCGGAGATACGCAGTATTTT
CDR3aa: CASSLPRTGVGDTQYF

abundance: .
j_gene: TRBJ2-1
d_gene: .
v_gene: TRBV11-2
CDR3nt: TGTGCCAGCAGCCCCCTCGGCCTAGACTACAATGAGCAGTTCTTC
CDR3aa: CASSPLGLDYNEQFF

abundance: .
j_gene: TRBJ2-4
d_gene: .
v_gene: TRBV19
CDR3nt: TGTGCCAGTAGTTCCGAACAGGGAGCCAAAAACATTCAGTACTTC
CDR3aa: CASSSEQGAKNIQYF

abundance: .
j_gene: TRBJ2-1
d_gene: TRBD2
v_gene: TRBV24-1
CDR3nt: TGTGCCACCAGTAGGGCCAGCGGGGGGACTGAGCAGTTCTTC
CDR3aa: CATSRASGGTEQFF

abundance: .
j_gene: TRBJ1-2
d_gene: .
v_gene: TRBV23-1
CDR3nt: TGCGCCAGCAGTTTGAGGGGGGGCGACTATGGCTACACCTTC
CDR3aa: CASSLRGGDYGYTF

abundance: .
j_gene: TRBJ2-1
d_gene: TRBD2
v_gene: TRBV24-1
CDR3nt: TGTGCCACCAGTCCGACTAGCAAAACTCGGCAGTTCTTC
CDR3aa: CATSPTSKTRQFF